This TCR beta chain was found in a study of cytomegalovirus exposure and HLA in healthy donors. Broader study findings: When presence/absence was analysed, sequencing depth was taken to be roughly uniform across donors.

Trimming cost V 4 bases and J 5 bases, with 12 bases left between them. CDR1 GTSNPN and CDR2 SVGIG come from the germline V gene (reference sequence). This CDR3 region has 13 residues. PCR employed 60 Vbeta and 13 Jbeta primers. Assay used: immunoSEQ multiplex PCR; TCRdb lists only in-frame clones, some missing. The top ten hold around 22% of the sample, which has fewer than 55,000 clones, 55% to 80% seen once. Notes on this clone: Its antigen is still unknown.

The sample was PBMCs. This receptor was obtained from a woman aged 45-65 years in good health and CMV-seropositive. The genes are TRBV30 and TRBJ1-5; D unclear. The CDR3 here is CAWMRRLDQPQHF. The CDR3 coding sequence is TGTGCCTGGATGAGGAGACTGGATCAGCCCCAGCATTTT.